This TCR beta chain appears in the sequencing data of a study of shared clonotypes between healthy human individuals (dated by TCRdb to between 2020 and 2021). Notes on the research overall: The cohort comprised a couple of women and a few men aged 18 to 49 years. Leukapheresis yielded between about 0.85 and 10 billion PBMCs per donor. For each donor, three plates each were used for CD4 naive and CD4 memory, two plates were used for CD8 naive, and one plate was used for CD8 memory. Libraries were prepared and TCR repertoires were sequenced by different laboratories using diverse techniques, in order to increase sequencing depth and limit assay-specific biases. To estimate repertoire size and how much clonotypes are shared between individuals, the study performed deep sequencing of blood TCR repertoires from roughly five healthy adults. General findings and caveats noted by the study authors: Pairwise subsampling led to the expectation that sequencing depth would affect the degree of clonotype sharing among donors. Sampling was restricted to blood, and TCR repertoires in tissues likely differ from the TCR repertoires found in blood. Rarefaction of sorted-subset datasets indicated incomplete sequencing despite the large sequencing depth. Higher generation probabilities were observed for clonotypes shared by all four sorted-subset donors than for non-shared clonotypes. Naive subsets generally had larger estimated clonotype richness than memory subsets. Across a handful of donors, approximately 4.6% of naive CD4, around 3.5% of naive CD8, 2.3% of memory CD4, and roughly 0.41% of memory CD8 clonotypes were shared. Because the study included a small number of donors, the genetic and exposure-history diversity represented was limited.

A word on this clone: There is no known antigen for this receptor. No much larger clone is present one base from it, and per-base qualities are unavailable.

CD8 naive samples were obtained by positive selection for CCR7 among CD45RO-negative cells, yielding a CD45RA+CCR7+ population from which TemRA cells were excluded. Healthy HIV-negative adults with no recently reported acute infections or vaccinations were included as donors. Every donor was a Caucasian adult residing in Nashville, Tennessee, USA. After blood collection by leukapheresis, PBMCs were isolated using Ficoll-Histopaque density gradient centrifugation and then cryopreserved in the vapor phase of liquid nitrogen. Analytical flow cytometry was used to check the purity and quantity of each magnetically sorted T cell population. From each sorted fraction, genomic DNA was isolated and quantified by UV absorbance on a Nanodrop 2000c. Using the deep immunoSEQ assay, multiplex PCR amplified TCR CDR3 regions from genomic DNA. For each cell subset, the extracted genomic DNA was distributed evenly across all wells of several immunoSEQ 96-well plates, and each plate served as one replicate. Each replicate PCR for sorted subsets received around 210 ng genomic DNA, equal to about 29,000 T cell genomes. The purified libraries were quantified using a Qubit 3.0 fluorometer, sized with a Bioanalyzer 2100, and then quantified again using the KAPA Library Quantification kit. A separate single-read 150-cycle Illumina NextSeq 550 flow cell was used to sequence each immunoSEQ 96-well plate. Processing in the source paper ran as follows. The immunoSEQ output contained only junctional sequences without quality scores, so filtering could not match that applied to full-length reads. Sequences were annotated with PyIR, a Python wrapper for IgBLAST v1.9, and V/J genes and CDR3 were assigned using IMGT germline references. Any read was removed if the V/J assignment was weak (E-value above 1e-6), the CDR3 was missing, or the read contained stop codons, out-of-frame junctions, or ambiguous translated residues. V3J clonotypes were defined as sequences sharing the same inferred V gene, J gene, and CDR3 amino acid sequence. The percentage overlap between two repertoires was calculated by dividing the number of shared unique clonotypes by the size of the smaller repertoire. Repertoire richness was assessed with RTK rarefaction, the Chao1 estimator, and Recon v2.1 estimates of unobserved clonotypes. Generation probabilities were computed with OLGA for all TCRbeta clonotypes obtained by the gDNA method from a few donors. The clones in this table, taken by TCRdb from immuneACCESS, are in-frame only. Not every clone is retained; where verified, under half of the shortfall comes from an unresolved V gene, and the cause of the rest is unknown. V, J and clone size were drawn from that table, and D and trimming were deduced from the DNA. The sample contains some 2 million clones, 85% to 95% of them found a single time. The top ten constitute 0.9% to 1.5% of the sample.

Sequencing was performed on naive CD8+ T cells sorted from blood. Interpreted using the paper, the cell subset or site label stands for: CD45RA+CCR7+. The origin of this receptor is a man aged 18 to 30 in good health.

The DNA is as follows: TGTGCCAGCAGTGAACTTCCAGGGGACTCCTACGAGCAGTACTTC. The resulting protein is CASSELPGDSYEQYF. The chain was built from TRBV2 and TRBJ2-7, and perhaps TRBD1 as D gene, on 6 matching bases. CDR1 is given as SNHLY and CDR2 as FYNNEI, both from the germline V gene. From the cysteine up to the phenylalanine, the CDR3 has a length of 15 residues. The CDR3 DNA has 45 bases and is translated from base 1. V is pared back by 2 bases and J by 0 bases, with 11 bases lying between the germline termini.